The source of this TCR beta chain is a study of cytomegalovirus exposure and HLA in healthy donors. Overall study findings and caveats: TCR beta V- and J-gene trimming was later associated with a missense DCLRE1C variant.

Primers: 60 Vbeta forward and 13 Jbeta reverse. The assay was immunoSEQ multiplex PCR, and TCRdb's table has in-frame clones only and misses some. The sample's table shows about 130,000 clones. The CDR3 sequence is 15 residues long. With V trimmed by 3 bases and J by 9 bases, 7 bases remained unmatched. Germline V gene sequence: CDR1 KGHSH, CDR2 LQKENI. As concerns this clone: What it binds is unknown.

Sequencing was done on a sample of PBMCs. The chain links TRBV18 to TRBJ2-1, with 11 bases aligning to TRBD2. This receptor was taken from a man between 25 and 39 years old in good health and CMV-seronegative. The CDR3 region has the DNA TGTGCCAGCTCACCCTTAGCGGGAGGGAGCGTTGAGCAGTTCTTC. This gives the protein CASSPLAGGSVEQFF.